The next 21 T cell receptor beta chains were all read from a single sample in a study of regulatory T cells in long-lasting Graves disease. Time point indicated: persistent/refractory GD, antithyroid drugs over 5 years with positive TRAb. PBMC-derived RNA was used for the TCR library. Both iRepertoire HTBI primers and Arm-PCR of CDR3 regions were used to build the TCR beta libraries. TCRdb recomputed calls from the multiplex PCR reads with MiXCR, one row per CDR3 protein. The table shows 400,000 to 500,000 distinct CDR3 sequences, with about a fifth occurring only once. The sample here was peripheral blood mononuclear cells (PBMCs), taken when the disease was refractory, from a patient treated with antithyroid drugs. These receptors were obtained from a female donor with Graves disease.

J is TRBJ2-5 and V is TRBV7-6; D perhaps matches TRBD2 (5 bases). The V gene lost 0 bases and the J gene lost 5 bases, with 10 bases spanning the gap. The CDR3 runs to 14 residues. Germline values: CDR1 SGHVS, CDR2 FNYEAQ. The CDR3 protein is CASSLAGSYETQYF. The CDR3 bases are TGTGCCAGCAGCTTAGCAGGGAGTTATGAGACCCAGTACTTC.

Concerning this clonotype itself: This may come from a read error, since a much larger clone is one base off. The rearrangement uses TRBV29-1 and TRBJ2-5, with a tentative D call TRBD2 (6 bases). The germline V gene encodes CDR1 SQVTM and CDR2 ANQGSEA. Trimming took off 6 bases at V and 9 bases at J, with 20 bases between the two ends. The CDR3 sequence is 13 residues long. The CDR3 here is CSVLTGLWEAQYF. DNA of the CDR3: TGCAGCGTCCTCACCGGACTATGGGAGGCCCAGTACTTC.

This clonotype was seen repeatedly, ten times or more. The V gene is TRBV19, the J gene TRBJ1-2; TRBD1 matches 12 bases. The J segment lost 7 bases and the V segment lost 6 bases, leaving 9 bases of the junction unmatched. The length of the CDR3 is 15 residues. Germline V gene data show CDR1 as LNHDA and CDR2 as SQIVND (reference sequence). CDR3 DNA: TGTGCCAGTAGGAGACCGGGACAGGGGGCATTTGGCTACACCTTC. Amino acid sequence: CASRRPGQGAFGYTF.

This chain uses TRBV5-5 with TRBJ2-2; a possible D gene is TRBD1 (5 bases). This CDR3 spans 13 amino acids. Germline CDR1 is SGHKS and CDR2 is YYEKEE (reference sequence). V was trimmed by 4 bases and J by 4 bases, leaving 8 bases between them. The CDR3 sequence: CASSRQTTGELFF. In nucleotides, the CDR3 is TGTGCCAGCAGCAGACAGACCACCGGGGAGCTGTTTTTT.

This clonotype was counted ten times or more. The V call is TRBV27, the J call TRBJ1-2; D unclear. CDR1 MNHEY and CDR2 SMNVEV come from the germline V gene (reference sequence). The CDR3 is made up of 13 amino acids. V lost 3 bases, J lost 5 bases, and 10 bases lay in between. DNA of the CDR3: TGTGCCAGCAGTTTTGGAGGGAGTTATGGCTACACCTTC. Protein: CASSFGGSYGYTF.

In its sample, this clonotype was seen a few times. CDR3 amino acids: CSARKRGFEGIYNSPLHF. For the CDR3, the DNA is TGCAGTGCTAGAAAGAGGGGGTTTGAGGGGATCTATAATTCACCCCTCCACTTT. The chain couples TRBV20-1 to TRBJ1-6, with D tentatively TRBD1 (6 bases). Germline CDR1 and CDR2: DFQATT and SNEGSKA (reference sequence). The CDR3 is made up of 18 amino acids. Trimming took 2 bases from V and 3 from J, leaving 20 bases between them.

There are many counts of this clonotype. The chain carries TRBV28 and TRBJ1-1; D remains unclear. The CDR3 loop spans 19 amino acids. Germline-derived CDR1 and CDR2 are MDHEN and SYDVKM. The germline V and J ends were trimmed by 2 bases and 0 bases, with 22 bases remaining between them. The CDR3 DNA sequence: TGTGCCAGCAGTTTACCATTTGGGAGGAGGCGAGTGATGAACACTGAAGCTTTCTTT. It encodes CASSLPFGRRRVMNTEAFF. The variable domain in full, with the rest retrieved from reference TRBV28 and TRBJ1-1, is DVKVTQSSRYLVKRTGEKVFLECVQDMDHENMFWYRQDPGLGLRLIYFSYDVKMKEKGDIPEGYSVSREKKERFSLILESASTNQTSMYLCASSLPFGRRRVMNTEAFFGQGTRLTVV.

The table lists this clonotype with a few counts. The CDR3 region is CSVAGTSGAYEQYF. The CDR3, as DNA: TGCAGCGTCGCTGGTACTAGCGGTGCATACGAGCAGTACTTC. The chain uses TRBV29-1 and TRBJ2-7, with 8 bases aligning to TRBD2. The junction had 11 bases not matched to a gene; V was cut back by 6 bases and J by 4 bases. The germline V gene has CDR1 SQVTM and CDR2 ANQGSEA. The CDR3 sequence is 14 residues long.

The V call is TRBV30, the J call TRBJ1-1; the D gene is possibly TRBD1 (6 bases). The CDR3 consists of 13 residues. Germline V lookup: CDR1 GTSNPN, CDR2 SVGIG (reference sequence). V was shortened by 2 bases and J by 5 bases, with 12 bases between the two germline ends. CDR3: CAWSFTGMTEAFF. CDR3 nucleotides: TGTGCCTGGAGTTTTACAGGGATGACTGAAGCTTTCTTT.

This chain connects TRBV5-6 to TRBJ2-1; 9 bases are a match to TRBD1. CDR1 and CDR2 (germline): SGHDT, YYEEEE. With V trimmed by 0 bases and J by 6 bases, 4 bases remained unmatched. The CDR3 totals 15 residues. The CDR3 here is CASSLVGQGSNEQFF. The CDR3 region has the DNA TGTGCCAGCAGCTTGGTGGGACAGGGTAGCAATGAGCAGTTCTTC. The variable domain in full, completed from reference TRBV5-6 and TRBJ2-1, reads DAGVTQSPTHLIKTRGQQVTLRCSPKSGHDTVSWYQQALGQGPQFIFQYYEEEERQRGNFPDRFSGHQFPNYSSELNVNALLLGDSALYLCASSLVGQGSNEQFFGPGTRLTVL.

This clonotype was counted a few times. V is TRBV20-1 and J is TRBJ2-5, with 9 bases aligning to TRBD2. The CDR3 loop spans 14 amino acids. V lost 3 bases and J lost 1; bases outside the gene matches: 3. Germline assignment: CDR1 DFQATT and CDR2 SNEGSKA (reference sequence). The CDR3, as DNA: TGCAGTGCTAGGGTACTAGCGGGCCAAGAGACCCAGTACTTC. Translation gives CSARVLAGQETQYF.

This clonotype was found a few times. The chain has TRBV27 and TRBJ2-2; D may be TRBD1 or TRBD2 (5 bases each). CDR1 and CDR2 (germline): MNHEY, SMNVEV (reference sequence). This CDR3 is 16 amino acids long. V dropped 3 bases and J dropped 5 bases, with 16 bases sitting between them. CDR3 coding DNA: TGTGCCAGCAGTTTCCCTACAGGCCGAGGGACCGGGGAGCTGTTTTTT. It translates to CASSFPTGRGTGELFF.

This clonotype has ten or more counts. In nucleotides, the CDR3 is TGTGCCAGCAGCGCGGACAGCTTTTCCACCGAGCAGTACTTC. It specifies CASSADSFSTEQYF. The chain couples TRBV6-1 to TRBJ2-7, with D possibly TRBD1 on 6 matching bases. The CDR3 extends over 14 amino acids. V lost 6 bases and J lost 6, with 18 bases in between. The germline gives CDR1 MNHNS, CDR2 SASEGT.

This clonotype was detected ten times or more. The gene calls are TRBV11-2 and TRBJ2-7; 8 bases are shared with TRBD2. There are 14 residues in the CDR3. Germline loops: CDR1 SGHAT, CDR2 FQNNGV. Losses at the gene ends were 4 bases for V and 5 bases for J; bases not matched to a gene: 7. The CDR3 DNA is TGTGCCAGCAGCTCCCCAGCGGGGGACCACGAGCAGTACTTC. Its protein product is CASSSPAGDHEQYF.

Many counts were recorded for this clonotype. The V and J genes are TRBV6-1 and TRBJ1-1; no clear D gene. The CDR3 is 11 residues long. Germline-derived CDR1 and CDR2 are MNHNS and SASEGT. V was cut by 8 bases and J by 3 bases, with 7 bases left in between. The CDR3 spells CASGRDTEAFF. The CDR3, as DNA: TGTGCCAGCGGTAGGGACACTGAAGCTTTCTTT.

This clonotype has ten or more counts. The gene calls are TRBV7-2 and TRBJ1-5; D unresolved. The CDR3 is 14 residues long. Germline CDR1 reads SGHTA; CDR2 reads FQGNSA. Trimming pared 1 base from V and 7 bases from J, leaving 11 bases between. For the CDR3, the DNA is TGTGCCAGCAGCTTAGGAGGGTATAACCAGCCCCAGCATTTT. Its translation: CASSLGGYNQPQHF. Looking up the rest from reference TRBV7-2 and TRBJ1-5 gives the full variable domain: GAGVSQSPSNKVTEKGKDVELRCDPISGHTALYWYRQSLGQGLEFLIYFQGNSAPDKSGLPSDRFSAERTGGSVSTLTIQRTQQEDSAVYLCASSLGGYNQPQHFGDGTRLSIL.

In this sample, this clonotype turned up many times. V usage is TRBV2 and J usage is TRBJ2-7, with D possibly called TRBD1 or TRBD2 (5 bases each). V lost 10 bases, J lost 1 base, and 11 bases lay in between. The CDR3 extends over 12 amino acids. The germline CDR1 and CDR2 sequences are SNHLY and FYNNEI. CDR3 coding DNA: TGTGCCACCTTGGGGGATTCCTACGAGCAGTACTTC. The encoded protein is CATLGDSYEQYF.

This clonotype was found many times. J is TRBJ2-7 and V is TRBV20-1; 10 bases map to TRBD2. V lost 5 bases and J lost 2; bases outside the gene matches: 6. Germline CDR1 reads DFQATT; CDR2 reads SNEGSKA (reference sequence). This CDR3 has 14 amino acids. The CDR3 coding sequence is TGCAGTGCTGGAACTAGCGGGACAACCTACGAGCAGTACTTC. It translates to CSAGTSGTTYEQYF.

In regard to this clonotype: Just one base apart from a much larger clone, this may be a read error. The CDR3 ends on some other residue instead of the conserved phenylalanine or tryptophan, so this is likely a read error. The CDR3 region is CASRWGGHYGYTL. The CDR3 DNA sequence: TGTGCCAGCAGGTGGGGGGGTCACTATGGCTACACCCTC. This chain connects TRBV28 to TRBJ1-2, with a possible D match to TRBD1 (5 bases). Trimming removed 6 bases at V and 3 bases at J, with 11 bases between. CDR3 size: 13 residues. Germline V gives CDR1 MDHEN, CDR2 SYDVKM.

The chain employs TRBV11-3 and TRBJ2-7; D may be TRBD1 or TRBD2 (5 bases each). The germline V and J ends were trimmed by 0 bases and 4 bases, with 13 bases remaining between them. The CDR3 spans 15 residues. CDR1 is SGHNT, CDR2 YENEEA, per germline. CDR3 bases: TGTGCCAGCAGCTTAGATCCAGGGAGAGAATACGAGCAGTACTTC. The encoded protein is CASSLDPGREYEQYF.

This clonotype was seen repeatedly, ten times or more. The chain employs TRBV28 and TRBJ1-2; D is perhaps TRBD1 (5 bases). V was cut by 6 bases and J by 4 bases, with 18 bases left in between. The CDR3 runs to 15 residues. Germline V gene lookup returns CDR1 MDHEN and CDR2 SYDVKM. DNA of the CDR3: TGTGCCAGCAGGACTTCAGGGAGCCCTTCCTATGGCTACACCTTC. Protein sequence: CASRTSGSPSYGYTF.